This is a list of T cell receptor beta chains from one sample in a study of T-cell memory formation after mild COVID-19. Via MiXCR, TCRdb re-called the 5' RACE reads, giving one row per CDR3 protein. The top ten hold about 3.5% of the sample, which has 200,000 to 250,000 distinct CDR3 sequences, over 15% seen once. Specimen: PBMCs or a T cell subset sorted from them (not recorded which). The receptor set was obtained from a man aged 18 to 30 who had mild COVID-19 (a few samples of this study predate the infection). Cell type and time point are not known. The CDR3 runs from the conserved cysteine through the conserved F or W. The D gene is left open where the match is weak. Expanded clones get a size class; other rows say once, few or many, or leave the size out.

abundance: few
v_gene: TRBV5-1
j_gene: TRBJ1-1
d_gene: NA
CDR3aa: CASRLKRNTEAFF
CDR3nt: TGCGCCAGCAGACTTAAGCGGAACACTGAAGCTTTCTTT

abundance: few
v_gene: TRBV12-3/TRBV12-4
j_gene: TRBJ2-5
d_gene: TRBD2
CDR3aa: CASSPQRGGGETQYF
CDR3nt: TGTGCCAGCAGTCCTCAGCGGGGGGGCGGCGAGACCCAGTACTTC

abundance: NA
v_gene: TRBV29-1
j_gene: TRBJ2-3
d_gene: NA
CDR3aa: CSGGALKDTQYF
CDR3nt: TGCAGCGGCGGGGCCCTTAAGGATACGCAGTATTTT

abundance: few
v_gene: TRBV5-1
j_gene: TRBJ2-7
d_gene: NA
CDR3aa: CASSTRDLYEQYF
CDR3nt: TGCGCCAGCAGCACCCGGGACCTCTACGAGCAGTACTTC

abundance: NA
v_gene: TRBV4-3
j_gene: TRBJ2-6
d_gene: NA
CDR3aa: CASSQVPGTGANVLTF
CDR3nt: TGCGCCAGCAGCCAAGTACCCGGGACCGGGGCCAACGTCCTGACTTTC

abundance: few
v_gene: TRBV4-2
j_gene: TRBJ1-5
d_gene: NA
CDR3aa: CASSQVDQGGYQPQHF
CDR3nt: TGTGCCAGCAGCCAAGTCGACCAAGGAGGGTATCAGCCCCAGCATTTT

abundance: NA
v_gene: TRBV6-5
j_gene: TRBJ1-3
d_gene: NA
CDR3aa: CASSYRPWRDSGNTIYF
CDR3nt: TGTGCCAGCAGTTACCGCCCGTGGAGGGATTCTGGAAACACCATATATTTT

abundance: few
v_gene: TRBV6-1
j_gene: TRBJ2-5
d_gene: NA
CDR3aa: CASSEGLQETQYF
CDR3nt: TGTGCCAGCAGTGAGGGGCTCCAAGAGACCCAGTACTTC

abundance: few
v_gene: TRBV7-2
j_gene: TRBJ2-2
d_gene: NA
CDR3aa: CASSAPTTTPGELFF
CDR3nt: TGTGCCAGCAGCGCCCCCACCACAACCCCCGGGGAGCTGTTTTTT

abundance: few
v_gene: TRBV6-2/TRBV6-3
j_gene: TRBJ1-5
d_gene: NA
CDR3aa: CASRNSMGLSNQPQHF
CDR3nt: TGTGCCAGCAGGAACTCGATGGGATTGAGCAATCAGCCCCAGCATTTT

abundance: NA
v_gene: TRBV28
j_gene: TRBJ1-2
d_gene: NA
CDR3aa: CASSPPPARGYTF
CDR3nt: TGTGCCAGCAGCCCCCCCCCGGCGAGAGGCTACACCTTC

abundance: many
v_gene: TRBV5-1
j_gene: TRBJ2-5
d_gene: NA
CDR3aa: CASKEMGAVETQYF
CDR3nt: TGCGCCAGCAAGGAGATGGGGGCAGTGGAGACCCAGTACTTC

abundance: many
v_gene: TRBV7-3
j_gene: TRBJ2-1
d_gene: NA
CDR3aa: CASSPGAGSQNPQFF
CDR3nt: TGTGCCAGCAGCCCGGGCGCAGGATCCCAGAACCCGCAGTTCTTC

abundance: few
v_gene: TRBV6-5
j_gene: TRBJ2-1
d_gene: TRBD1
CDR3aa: CASRRQGGEQFF
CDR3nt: TGTGCCAGCCGCCGACAGGGGGGTGAGCAGTTCTTC

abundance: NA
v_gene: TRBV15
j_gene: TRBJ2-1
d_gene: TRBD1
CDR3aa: CATSRDWTGFEQFF
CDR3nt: TGTGCCACCAGCAGAGATTGGACAGGGTTTGAGCAGTTCTTC

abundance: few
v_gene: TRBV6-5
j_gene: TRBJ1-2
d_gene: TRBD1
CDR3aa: CASSFRGRRGYTF
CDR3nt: TGTGCCAGCAGTTTTAGGGGGCGGCGAGGCTACACCTTC

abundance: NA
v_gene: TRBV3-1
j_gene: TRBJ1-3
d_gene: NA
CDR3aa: CASSQVPGRNTIYF
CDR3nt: TGTGCCAGCAGCCAAGTACCAGGGAGGAACACCATATATTTT